What follows describes a single TCR beta chain. It lacks a known antigen. Base qualities are not recorded, but no much larger clone differs from it by a single base. The treatment or condition label, read with the paper, signifies: allogeneic hematopoietic cell transplantation with graft depleted of TCRalphabeta T cells and CD19 B cells. The transplant recipients were children given TCRalphabeta/CD19-depleted allogeneic hematopoietic cell grafts. This record belongs to a study of T-cell reconstitution after alpha-beta-depleted transplantation in children (TCRdb year 2016). For the wider study: Using TCR repertoire profiling, the study quantitatively followed how T-cell immune reconstitution unfolded in children after TCRalphabeta/CD19-depleted allogeneic hematopoietic cell transplantation. The study at large found these results: The apparently early recovery of alphabetaT-cell counts about two months after transplant reportedly depended on only several hundred rapidly expanded clones that came from non-depleted graft cells. In some patients, the high TCRbeta diversity seen at day 60 was put down to recipient T cells and intrathymic progenitors that had survived conditioning. Over subsequent months, a decline in hyperexpanded clone frequencies was noted, and after one year, T-cell counts and TCRbeta diversity were mostly ascribed to newly produced T cells.

Receptors were amplified or captured by PCR. TCRdb names Illumina HiSeq 2500 as the instrument used. TCR library preparation used molecular barcoding, with unique molecular identifiers applied to normalize quantification of the TCRbeta repertoire. The public reads were quality trimmed at Q25 with fastp and then assembled into clones with MiXCR by TCRdb, keeping productive beta chains. A single entry per CDR3 protein holds the most common genes and DNA from its merged rows. The table for this sample lists some 260,000 distinct CDR3 sequences; under 30% of them were counted only once. 4% to 6% of the sample belongs to the ten largest clones. Sequenced material: PBMCs, mostly from graft donor cells, taken 360 days after TCRalphabeta/CD19-depleted stem cell transplant. The TCR originated in a female patient between 2 and 15 years old who had a stem cell transplant for congenital amegakaryocytic thrombocytopenia, so the T cells may come from the graft donor.

The CDR3 loop reads CASSRDRGRHSLRETTRELFF. The nucleotides are TGTGCCAGCAGTCGCGACAGGGGGCGCCATTCCCTGCGGGAGACGACCCGGGAGCTGTTTTTT. Rearrangement joined TRBV4-2 to TRBJ2-2, and TRBD1 aligns with 10 junction nucleotides. The germline V gene encodes CDR1 LGHNA and CDR2 YNFKEQ. The junction shows trimming of 6 bases on V and 9 bases on J, and the gene matches do not reach 28 bases of it. The CDR3 sequence holds 21 residues, the cysteine and phenylalanine included. The CDR3 DNA has 63 bases and is translated from base 1.